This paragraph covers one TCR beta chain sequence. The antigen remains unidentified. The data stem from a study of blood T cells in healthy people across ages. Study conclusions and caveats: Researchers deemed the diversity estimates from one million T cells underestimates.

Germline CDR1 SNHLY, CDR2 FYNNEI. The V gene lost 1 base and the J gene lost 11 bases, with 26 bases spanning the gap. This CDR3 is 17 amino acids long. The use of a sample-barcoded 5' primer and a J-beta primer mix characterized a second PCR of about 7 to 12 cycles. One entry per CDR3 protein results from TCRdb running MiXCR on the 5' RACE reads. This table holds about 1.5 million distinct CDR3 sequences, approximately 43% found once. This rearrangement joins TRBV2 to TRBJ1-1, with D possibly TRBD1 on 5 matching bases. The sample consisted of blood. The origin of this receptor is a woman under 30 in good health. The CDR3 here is CASSEGADPRAVGRAFF. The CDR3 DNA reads TGTGCCAGCAGTGAAGGGGCAGACCCCAGGGCAGTTGGGAGGGCTTTCTTT.